This T cell receptor (beta chain) was observed in a study of Tregs in tolerant kidney transplant recipients. General observations from the study: Changing PCR primers prevented nucleotide comparison between some patients' samples. Few patients were studied, so findings need validation in larger groups.

TCRdb's table, derived via immunoSEQ multiplex PCR, lists solely in-frame clones and lacks some. The table lists approximately 50,000 clones, about 90% of them singletons, with approximately 16% in the top ten. The CDR3 length is 15 residues. J was trimmed by 4 bases and V by 6 bases; bases with no gene match: 10. Germline CDR1 LGHNA, CDR2 YSLEER. Comments on this clone: Its antigen is undetermined.

Recipients received nonmyeloablative bone marrow transplants from related graft donors, with transient mixed chimerism. CD4+CD25+CD127- Tregs, CD4+CD25- non-Tregs, CD4 and CD8 cells were sorted. Sequencing was performed on CD8+ T cells from blood (PBMCs), taken 24 months after the transplant. The TCR sequence derives from a human patient who received a combined kidney and bone marrow transplant. Part of the T cell pool may stem from the graft donor. The genes are TRBV4-3 and TRBJ2-7; 9 bases are a match to TRBD1. CDR3 DNA: TGCGCCAGCAGTCCAGGGACAGGGCCAAGTTACGAGCAGTACTTC. This gives the protein CASSPGTGPSYEQYF.